This passage covers 3 T cell receptor beta chains from one sample sequenced in a study of metastatic and nonmetastatic thyroid tumors. TCRdb ran MiXCR on the PCR reads. The repertoire holds roughly 59,000 clones, with 16% as singletons. Patients underwent thyroid surgery, and none had received any treatment before it. Source material: blood. The receptors shown here come from a male donor with papillary thyroid cancer or a benign thyroid nodule (not recorded which). Some clones in this sample may be carry-over from other donors' samples.

This clone was seen repeatedly, ten times or more. This chain links TRBV9 with TRBJ2-7; tentative D call: TRBD1 (6 bases). The CDR3 extends over 15 amino acids. V was cut by 0 bases and J by 3 bases, with 13 bases left in between. Germline V gives CDR1 SGDLS, CDR2 YYNGEE. The CDR3 DNA is TGTGCCAGCAGCGTAGAGCAGGGGCCTGACTACGAGCAGTACTTC. Residues: CASSVEQGPDYEQYF.

This clone came up many times. The chain links TRBV19 to TRBJ2-7; TRBD1 is a possible D gene (6 bases). The CDR3 has 14 amino acids. Germline lookup yields CDR1 LNHDA and CDR2 SQIVND (reference sequence). The V gene lost 4 bases and the J gene lost 3 bases, with 13 bases spanning the gap. Here the CDR3 DNA reads TGTGCCAGTAGTAACACAGACAGGCTCTACGAGCAGTACTTC. Translation: CASSNTDRLYEQYF.

This clone has ten or more counts. Other nucleotide sequences from this sample produce the same CDR3. The genes are TRBV29-1 and TRBJ1-1; D possibly corresponds to TRBD1 (5 bases). This CDR3 is built from 11 residues. CDR1 and CDR2 (germline): SQVTM, ANQGSEA. CDR3 loop: CSARANTEAFF. CDR3 DNA: TGCAGTGCCAGGGCAAACACTGAAGCTTTCTTT.